The 11 T cell receptor beta chains reported below all come from one sample, sequenced in a study of T cells after yellow fever vaccination. TCRdb re-called the 5' RACE reads with MiXCR, one entry per CDR3 protein. The data hold around 88,000 distinct CDR3 sequences, with 13% observed a single time. The sample in question was CD8+ T cells not binding an NS4B(214-222) dextramer, sorted from PBMCs, obtained less than 25 days after the first yellow fever vaccination. These receptors originate from a man in his late teens or twenties who received the YFV17D yellow fever vaccine.

This clonotype has more than one count but fewer than ten. V usage is TRBV5-1 and J usage is TRBJ2-1; 9 nucleotides align to TRBD1. The V gene end was trimmed by 1 base and the J gene end by 5 bases; junction bases not matched to a gene: 4. Germline V CDR1 and CDR2: SGHRS, YFSETQ. The length of the CDR3 is 15 residues. CDR3 in amino acids: CASSLTGQGNNEQFF. The CDR3 DNA sequence: TGCGCCAGCAGCTTGACGGGACAGGGAAACAATGAGCAGTTCTTC.

This clonotype was observed a handful of times. The chain combines TRBV5-5 with TRBJ2-3, with a possible D match to TRBD1 (7 bases). V was shortened by 4 bases and J by 6 bases, with 24 bases between the two germline ends. This CDR3 comprises 17 residues. Germline V lookup: CDR1 SGHKS, CDR2 YYEKEE (reference sequence). CDR3 in amino acids: CASSPGIDRDWWDTQYF. CDR3 DNA sequence: TGTGCCAGCAGCCCTGGCATAGACAGGGACTGGTGGGATACGCAGTATTTT.

V and J are TRBV6-5 and TRBJ2-7; D assignment may be TRBD1 or TRBD2 (5 bases each). Trimming stripped 3 bases from V and 3 bases from J, with 12 bases between. Germline V gene data show CDR1 as MNHEY and CDR2 as SVGAGI. The CDR3 consists of 14 residues. The CDR3 bases are TGTGCCAGCAGTTATAGTGACAGCGGCTACGAGCAGTACTTC. Its protein product is CASSYSDSGYEQYF.

This clonotype was observed a few times. This chain joins TRBV7-6 and TRBJ1-5; possible D gene TRBD1, 6 bases. V lost 2 bases to trimming and J lost 2 bases, with 7 bases between them. The length of the CDR3 is 14 residues. Germline V gene lookup returns CDR1 SGHVS and CDR2 FNYEAQ. The DNA of the CDR3 is TGTGCCAGCAGCTTATCAGGGGGCAATCAGCCCCAGCATTTT. It codes for CASSLSGGNQPQHF.

Only a few counts were recorded for this clonotype. The CDR3 region has the DNA TGTGCCAGCAGTTTTGGAGACGATGAGCAGTTCTTC. Protein: CASSFGDDEQFF. The chain joins TRBV27 to TRBJ2-1; D gene ambiguous. The germline V gene encodes CDR1 MNHEY and CDR2 SMNVEV (reference sequence). Between the trimmed V and J ends, which lost 3 bases and 8 bases, there was a span of 8 bases. This CDR3 is built from 12 residues.

This clonotype was recorded a few times. The chain combines TRBV4-1 with TRBJ2-5, with a possible D match to TRBD2 (7 bases). The CDR3 is 16 residues long. Between the trimmed V and J ends, which lost 3 bases and 5 bases, there was a span of 19 bases. Germline V CDR1 and CDR2: MGHRA, YSYEKL. The CDR3 sequence: CASSQEGGAAGETQYF. CDR3 in DNA: TGCGCCAGCAGCCAGGAAGGGGGGGCCGCGGGGGAGACCCAGTACTTC.

This clonotype was seen a handful of times. The chain employs TRBV20-1 and TRBJ2-7; tentatively, D is TRBD2 (6 bases). With 5 bases removed from V and 0 bases from J, the gap between germline ends came to 14 bases. Germline V gives CDR1 DFQATT, CDR2 SNEGSKA (reference sequence). The CDR3 length is 14 residues. CDR3 DNA sequence: TGCAGTGCTGAGCGCAGCGGGTCCTCCTACGAGCAGTACGTC. Translating it yields CSAERSGSSYEQYV.

The V and J genes are TRBV29-1 and TRBJ1-4; 7 bases agree with TRBD1. Trimming at V came to 3 bases and at J to 8 bases, leaving 9 bases not matched to a gene. Per germline, CDR1 SQVTM and CDR2 ANQGSEA. This CDR3 contains 14 residues. The chain's CDR3 is CSVEFTGVEEKLFF. CDR3 in DNA: TGCAGCGTTGAGTTTACAGGGGTGGAGGAAAAACTGTTTTTT.

At least ten counts were recorded for this clonotype. The chain combines TRBV6-2 or TRBV6-3 with TRBJ2-1, with TRBD2 matching over 13 bases. The CDR3 loop spans 15 amino acids. Per germline, CDR1 MNHEY and CDR2 SVGEGT. V trimming: 4 bases; J trimming: 3 bases; junction bases outside the gene matches: 0. The CDR3 region has the DNA TGTGCCAGCAGTTGGACTAGCGGGGGCTACAATGAGCAGTTCTTC. Its protein is CASSWTSGGYNEQFF.

This sequence joins TRBV4-3 and TRBJ1-1; tentatively, D is TRBD1 (6 bases). Germline CDR1 is LGHNA and CDR2 is YSLEER. CDR3 length: 14 residues. Deletions cut 4 bases from V and 1 base from J, with 10 bases between. The CDR3 DNA sequence: TGCGCCAGCAGCCCAGGGGTCGCGAACACTGAAGCTTTCTTT. This translates into CASSPGVANTEAFF.

Only a few counts were recorded for this clonotype. The gene calls are TRBV4-1 and TRBJ2-7, with D possibly being TRBD1 or TRBD2 (5 bases each). The V gene lost 4 bases and the J gene lost 3 bases, with 10 bases spanning the gap. CDR1 is MGHRA and CDR2 is YSYEKL in the germline V gene. The CDR3 has 13 amino acids. In DNA form, the CDR3 reads TGCGCCAGCAGCCCCGGGGCATTCTACGAGCAGTACTTC. Translated: CASSPGAFYEQYF.